A selection of T cell receptor beta chains follows, all from one sample in a study of vaccination and CD4 T cells after COVID-19. TCRdb called the PCR reads again in MiXCR, with one record for every CDR3 protein. Of about 12,000 distinct CDR3 sequences detected, 55% to 65% appear once; the ten largest clones hold 7.5% to 9%. Their specific antigens are unknown. Sequencing used CD4+ T cells from blood, cultured in vitro, obtained before SARS-CoV-2 vaccination. These receptors were taken from a human donor who had recovered from COVID-19. CDR3s include the opening cysteine and the closing phenylalanine or tryptophan. D genes are given only for firm matches. Clone size, where shown, is once, few, many, or a class for clones that have expanded.

J gene | D gene | clone size | V gene | CDR3 DNA | CDR3 protein
TRBJ1-5 | TRBD1 | few | TRBV19 | TGTGCCAGTAGTGAAGGAGAACAGGGGGCAGCGAATCAGCCCCAGCATTTT | CASSEGEQGAANQPQHF
TRBJ2-3 | . | . | TRBV20-1 | TGCAGTGCTAGTGGAGCGGAGAGCACAGATACGCAGTATTTT | CSASGAESTDTQYF
TRBJ2-3 | . | few | TRBV6-5 | TGTGCCAGCAGTTATCGGGACTCAAGCACAGATACGCAGTATTTT | CASSYRDSSTDTQYF
TRBJ1-5 | . | . | TRBV20-1 | TGCAGTGCTAGAACGGTCGGGGGGGGCAATCAGCCCCAGCATTTT | CSARTVGGGNQPQHF
TRBJ1-5 | . | few | TRBV10-3 | TGTGCCATCAGTGAGGGGATTCTCGGTCAGCCCCAGCATTTT | CAISEGILGQPQHF
TRBJ1-2 | . | . | TRBV7-2 | TGTGCCAGCAGCTTAGGAAGGGGCCCTCCCTATGGCTACACCTTC | CASSLGRGPPYGYTF
TRBJ2-2 | . | . | TRBV11-3 | TGTGCCAGCAGCTTACATCAGAACACCGGGGAGCTGTTTTTT | CASSLHQNTGELFF
TRBJ1-2 | . | once | TRBV19 | TGTGCCAGTAGTCCTACTGGAGTCCCTTTCTATGGCTACACCTTC | CASSPTGVPFYGYTF
TRBJ2-1 | . | once | TRBV24-1 | TGTGCCACCAGTGATTCACGGAAAGGTTTTGAGCAGTTCTTC | CATSDSRKGFEQFF
TRBJ1-2 | . | . | TRBV11-2 | TGTGCCAGCAGCTTAGATTTGACAGGCTATGGCTACACCTTC | CASSLDLTGYGYTF
TRBJ1-5 | . | . | TRBV7-2 | TGTGCCAGCAGCTTAGTGGGGAGCGATCAGCCCCAGCATTTT | CASSLVGSDQPQHF
TRBJ1-5 | . | . | TRBV23-1 | TGCGCCAGCAGTCCTCTTGACAGGCGTGGTTGGCAGCCCCAGCATTTT | CASSPLDRRGWQPQHF
TRBJ1-6 | . | . | TRBV5-8 | TGTGCCAGCCCCGATGGGGCAGGGGACTATAATTCACCCCTCCACTTT | CASPDGAGDYNSPLHF